This TCR beta chain stems from a study of blood T cell repertoires in COVID-19. Trimming stripped 2 bases from V and 6 bases from J, with 6 bases between. The CDR3 consists of 12 residues. The V gene's germline CDR1 is SGHTA and CDR2 FQGTGA. Clinical histories supplied by participants themselves formed the basis of cohort assignment. In the original workflow: Estimated nucleated cell counts came from reference gene primer amplification. The method was immunoSEQ multiplex PCR; TCRdb's version includes in-frame clones alone and lacks a portion of them. That table is the source of V, J and clone size, and D and trimming were worked out from the DNA. Of about 180,000 clones in the sample, 78% were seen once.

The chain combines TRBV7-3 with TRBJ2-3; D gene ambiguous. The sequencing sample was made of PBMCs or T cells enriched from blood (not recorded which). This receptor was taken from a woman between 50 and 59 years old who had recovered from COVID-19. The CDR3 reads CASSLPYDTQYF. As DNA, the CDR3 is TGTGCCAGCAGCTTACCCTACGATACGCAGTATTTT.